This is a list of T cell receptor beta chains from one sample in a study of CD8+CD57+ T cells in acquired aplastic anemia. MiXCR, run by TCRdb on the reads, gives a single entry per CDR3 protein. In the table there are 450,000 to 550,000 distinct CDR3 sequences, roughly 34% of which are singletons. Source material: sorted CD4+, CD8+, or CD8+CD57+ T cells (not recorded which) from PBMCs. Source of these receptors: a human donor with aplastic anemia. Each CDR3 is given with its conserved first and last residue. The order of the fields is J gene, D gene, V gene, clone size, CDR3 DNA, CDR3 protein. D genes are given only for firm matches. The listing skips clone size in some rows; elsewhere it reads once, few, many or a size class.

TRBJ1-1 | TRBD1 | TRBV7-9 | . | TGTGCCAGCAGCAAGGACAGGGTGGGTGAAGCTTTCTTT | CASSKDRVGEAFF
TRBJ2-3 | . | TRBV2 | few | TGTGCCAGCAGGATAGGGAAGCCCCCAGATACGCAGTATTTT | CASRIGKPPDTQYF
TRBJ1-2 | . | TRBV7-2 | . | TGTGCCAGCAGCTTTTCTAGGGGTGGCTACACCTTC | CASSFSRGGYTF
TRBJ2-3 | . | TRBV10-3 | many | TGTGCCATCACCCCGGACCAGGCAGATACGCAGTATTTT | CAITPDQADTQYF
TRBJ2-7 | TRBD1 | TRBV11-2 | . | TGTGCCTGGGGCCGGGGCAGGGGGTCGGTTACTTCTGACGAGCAGTACTTC | CAWGRGRGSVTSDEQYF
TRBJ1-2 | TRBD1 | TRBV9 | many | TGTGCCAGCAGCGTAGCATTGGGACAGTCCTATGGCTACACCTTC | CASSVALGQSYGYTF
TRBJ2-7 | TRBD1 | TRBV12-5 | . | TGTGCTAGTGGTTTGGACGGGACAGCCTACGAGCAGTACTTC | CASGLDGTAYEQYF
TRBJ2-7 | TRBD1 | TRBV6-1 | . | TGTGCCAGCAGTCGACAGGGCTTGACCTACGAGCAGTACTTC | CASSRQGLTYEQYF
TRBJ1-6 | TRBD1 | TRBV7-2 | many | TGTGCCAGCAGGACAGGGGTCAATTCACCCCTCCACTTT | CASRTGVNSPLHF
TRBJ2-2 | TRBD1 | TRBV6-1 | . | TGTGCCAGCAGTCGATCGGGACAGGGGAGTGGCGGGGAGCTGTTTTTT | CASSRSGQGSGGELFF
TRBJ2-6 | . | TRBV29-1 | . | TGCAGCGTTGTAGGTGGCTTAGCTGGGGCCAACGCCCTGACTTTC | CSVVGGLAGANALTF
TRBJ1-5 | . | TRBV10-3 | many | TGTGCCATCGGGGAGGGATATCAGCCCCAGCATTTT | CAIGEGYQPQHF
TRBJ2-7 | . | TRBV4-1 | many | TGCGCCAGCAGCCAAGAGAGGGCGGCACAGACCTACGAGCAGTACTTC | CASSQERAAQTYEQYF
TRBJ2-5 | . | TRBV20-1 | . | TGCAGTGCTAGAGATAGCGGCCAAGAGACCCAGTACTTC | CSARDSGQETQYF
TRBJ2-7 | TRBD2 | TRBV14 | few | TGTGCCAGCAGCCTAGCGGGACCGTTAGCCTACGAGCAGTACTTC | CASSLAGPLAYEQYF
TRBJ2-1 | TRBD2 | TRBV11-3 | . | TGTGCCAGCCGAACTAGCGGGAGAGTCAATGAGCAGTTCTTC | CASRTSGRVNEQFF
TRBJ1-1 | . | TRBV29-1 | . | TGCAGCGTCGGGGGCGCGAGGACTGAAGCTTTCTTT | CSVGGARTEAFF
TRBJ2-1 | TRBD2 | TRBV15 | . | TGTGCCACCAGAGACGGAGGGACTAGCGGGAGTATCCATGAGCAGTTCTTC | CATRDGGTSGSIHEQFF
TRBJ2-3 | . | TRBV5-6 | few | TGTGCCAGCACTGGGACCACGGACCTAACAGATACGCAGTATTTT | CASTGTTDLTDTQYF
TRBJ1-2 | TRBD1 | TRBV25-1 | . | TGTGCCAGCAGCGCCGACAGAGACAGGGACAACTATGGCTACACCTTC | CASSADRDRDNYGYTF
TRBJ1-6 | . | TRBV14 | few | TGTGCCAGCAGCCCCTCCCATAATTCACCCCTCCACTTT | CASSPSHNSPLHF
TRBJ1-2 | . | TRBV20-1 | . | TGCAGTGCCAGCAGCCAAGTGGCAGGACCCACTAACTATGGCTACACCTTC | CSASSQVAGPTNYGYTF
TRBJ1-6 | . | TRBV28 | . | TGTGCCAGCAGTTTTTCGGATTCACCCCTCCACTTT | CASSFSDSPLHF
TRBJ2-2 | . | TRBV24-1 | . | TGTGCCACCAGTGCGACTAGGGCGGGTAACACCGGGGAGCTGTTTTTT | CATSATRAGNTGELFF
TRBJ1-5 | . | TRBV15 | . | TGTGCCACCAGCAGAGATAGGTCTAATCAGCTCCAGCATTTT | CATSRDRSNQLQHF
TRBJ2-2 | . | TRBV6-5 | . | TGTGCCAGCAGTTACTCGATGCGGGGAGCGAACACCGGGGAGCTGTTTTTT | CASSYSMRGANTGELFF
TRBJ2-7 | TRBD1 | TRBV5-5 | many | TGTGCCAGCAGCCCTGAATACACAGGGGGCTACGAGCAGTACTTC | CASSPEYTGGYEQYF
TRBJ2-3 | . | TRBV5-1 | . | TGCGCCAGCAGCTTCGGCAGGACCCCAGATACGCAGTATTTT | CASSFGRTPDTQYF
TRBJ2-7 | TRBD1 | TRBV6-1 | few | TGTGCCAGCAGCAAGACAGGGTTTTACGAGCAGTACTTC | CASSKTGFYEQYF
TRBJ2-3 | . | TRBV20-1 | . | TGCAGTGCTAGAGTGGGGGGAGGTACGCAGTATTTT | CSARVGGGTQYF
TRBJ1-5 | TRBD1 | TRBV6-2/TRBV6-3 | . | TGTGCCAGCAGTTACGGAAACAGGGGAGGGAGCAATCAGCCCCAGCATTTT | CASSYGNRGGSNQPQHF
TRBJ1-4 | . | TRBV10-2 | many | TGCGCCAGCAGTGAACCACGTATCGCGACTCAAAAACTGTTTTTT | CASSEPRIATQKLFF
TRBJ1-6 | . | TRBV7-2 | many | TGTGCCAGCAGCTTTGGACAGCATAATTCACCCCTCCACTTT | CASSFGQHNSPLHF
TRBJ1-1 | TRBD1 | TRBV19 | few | TGTGCCAGTAAATTCCGGGACAGAAACACTGAAGCTTTCTTT | CASKFRDRNTEAFF
TRBJ2-3 | TRBD2 | TRBV5-1 | many | TGCGCCAGCAGCTTGACTAGCGGTGACGGTCGGGATACGCAGTATTTT | CASSLTSGDGRDTQYF
TRBJ1-6 | TRBD1 | TRBV5-5 | . | TGTGCCAGCTCACCACGGACAGGGGTAGGGTCACCCCTCCACTTT | CASSPRTGVGSPLHF
TRBJ2-1 | TRBD2 | TRBV24-1 | . | TGTGCCAGCAGTCGCCGAGGCGGGGGAGGAGGTGGTGAGCAGTTCTTC | CASSRRGGGGGGEQFF
TRBJ2-5 | TRBD2 | TRBV9 | . | TGTGCCAGCAGCGTAGAGGCTAGCGGGGCGTACCAAGAGACCCAGTACTTC | CASSVEASGAYQETQYF
TRBJ2-5 | TRBD2 | TRBV20-1 | . | TGCAGTGCCTCCATGGTAGCGGGAGCAGAGACCCAGTACTTC | CSASMVAGAETQYF
TRBJ2-2 | TRBD1 | TRBV6-4 | . | TGTGCCAGCAGGAGGGACAGCACCGGGGAGCTGTTTTTT | CASRRDSTGELFF
TRBJ2-1 | . | TRBV25-1 | many | TGTGCCAGCAGTGATAAGCTAGAGGGCTCTCATGAGCAGTTCTTC | CASSDKLEGSHEQFF